This TCR beta chain was recovered during a study of T cells in Graves' hyperthyroidism and ophthalmopathy. The CDR3 extends over 15 amino acids. Unmatched junction bases numbered 13, after V lost 3 bases and J lost 9 bases. CDR1 and CDR2 (germline): LNHNV, YYDKDF (reference sequence). Amplification yielded TCR beta CDR3 regions, with RNA transcripts as the source. The study used the HTBI primer set for a first-round RT-PCR of the TCR CDR3. TCRdb called the multiplex PCR reads again in MiXCR, with one record for every CDR3 protein. Here the sample spans about 580,000 distinct CDR3 sequences, roughly 46% being singletons. Study observations and caveats: Blood also contained most expanded thyroid clonotypes above 0.001. In the analysis, a 13 V-J model separated ophthalmopathy from stable hyperthyroidism.

Of note for this clonotype: Its antigen remains unidentified.

Sequenced input: peripheral blood or thyroid tissue (not recorded which). This receptor was obtained from a young woman with Graves' hyperthyroidism. The chain is built from TRBV15 and TRBJ1-2; 7 bases map to TRBD1. For the CDR3, the DNA is TGTGCCACCAGCAGTTACGGGACAGCGAGAGATAGCTACACCTTC. Translation: CATSSYGTARDSYTF.